This record covers a single T cell receptor beta chain. The antigen is undetermined. This entry belongs to a study of persistence of HIV-infected CD4 T cells. For the study at large: Isolated cells were CMV- and HIV-1 Gag-responding CD4+ T cells.

V lost 6 bases and J lost 3, with 14 bases in between. Germline values: CDR1 MNHEY, CDR2 SVGAGI. This CDR3 contains 15 residues. The stimulus was lysate of CMV-infected fibroblasts, approximately 9.6 ug/mL. Memory cells lacking CD40L and CD69 with high CD45RO were sorted. The libraries were made with immunoSEQ version 4 in survey mode. Produced via immunoSEQ multiplex PCR; TCRdb's table is partial and in-frame only. The sample carries more than 30,000 clones, 75% to 90% recorded once. The sample here was CD4+ T cells sorted from PBMCs after approximately 20-hour stimulation, taken from a patient who received antiretroviral therapy. This sequence joins TRBV6-5 and TRBJ1-4; possible D gene TRBD1, 5 bases. The clonotype originates from an adult man with HIV who was CMV-seropositive. CDR3 bases: TGTGCCAGCAGCACCCGGGGGGGTCCTAATGAAAAACTGTTTTTT. Translating gives CASSTRGGPNEKLFF.